The text below deals with one T cell receptor beta chain. Its antigen is currently unknown. The CDR3 sequence is 14 residues long. V was pared by 3 bases and J by 0 bases, with 8 bases between. Germline CDR1 LNHDA, CDR2 SQIVND (reference sequence). The data stem from a study of OX40 agonist ivuxolimab in advanced cancers. Looking at the study overall: Given to patients was ivuxolimab, an agonistic anti-OX40 (CD134) antibody. Study-level findings and limits: Antigen specificity was not determined for the expanded peripheral T cells.

Produced via immunoSEQ multiplex PCR; TCRdb's table is partial and in-frame only. The sample shows tens of thousands of clones, over 90% of them seen only once. The gene calls are TRBV19 and TRBJ1-1, with D hard to call. The sample here was CD4+ or CD8+ T cells sorted from blood, taken in a trial of the OX40 agonist ivuxolimab. The sequence was collected from an adult with an advanced solid tumor such as melanoma, head and neck, liver or kidney cancer. The CDR3 loop is CASSMVPMNTEAFF. The DNA for the CDR3 is TGTGCCAGTAGTATGGTCCCGATGAACACTGAAGCTTTCTTT.